The 6 T cell receptor beta chains below all came from one sample that was sequenced in a study of T-cell reconstitution after alpha-beta-depleted transplantation in children. Construction of the TCRbeta library involved unique molecular identifiers. TCRdb itself ran the PCR reads through MiXCR, one entry per CDR3 protein. The sample contains 70,000 to 95,000 distinct CDR3 sequences, 9% to 15% of which appear only once. This specimen consisted of PBMCs from the stem cell graft donor, obtained from the stem cell graft. Receptors were obtained from a human donor who donated a stem cell graft to a child with inherited bone marrow failure.

This clonotype was seen repeatedly, ten times or more. One junction end does not reproduce the germline sequence, and a read error may be involved. This chain joins TRBV20-1 and TRBJ2-1, with 8 bases lining up with TRBD2. This CDR3 region has 15 residues. The V gene's germline CDR1 is DFQATT and CDR2 SNEGSKA (reference sequence). The chain's CDR3 is CSARVTSVIYNDQFF. The CDR3 nucleotides are TGCAGTGCTAGAGTGACTAGCGTGATCTACAATGATCAGTTCTTC.

This clonotype occurred many times. The chain recombines TRBV19 with TRBJ2-2, with 8 bases fitting TRBD1. V gave up 5 bases and J gave up 0 bases; unmatched junction bases: 2. Germline values: CDR1 LNHDA, CDR2 SQIVND (reference sequence). This CDR3 has 15 amino acids. In DNA, the CDR3 is TGTGCCAGTAGTTTACAGGGGGCGAACACCGGGGAGCTGTTTTTT. Protein: CASSLQGANTGELFF.

Ten or more counts support this clonotype. This chain joins TRBV6-5 and TRBJ1-1; possibly TRBD1 for D (5 bases). The CDR3 extends over 14 amino acids. V was shortened by 2 bases and J by 0 bases, with 7 bases between the two germline ends. Germline V CDR1 and CDR2: MNHEY, SVGAGI. The CDR3 region is CASSYGGLNTEAFF. CDR3 sequence (DNA): TGTGCCAGCAGTTACGGGGGGTTGAACACTGAAGCTTTCTTT.

This clonotype was recorded at least ten times. In nucleotides, the CDR3 is TGTGCCAGCTCACCAGAGACAGGAGCTTTCTTT. This translates into CASSPETGAFF. This chain joins TRBV18 and TRBJ1-1; tentatively, D is TRBD1 (6 bases). The CDR3 extends over 11 amino acids. Looked up from germline, CDR1 is KGHSH and CDR2 is LQKENI. With 2 bases removed from V and 10 bases from J, the gap between germline ends came to 8 bases.

Many counts were recorded for this clonotype. The chain is built from TRBV5-1 and TRBJ2-5, with 8 bases that match TRBD2. The trim removed 4 bases at V and 4 bases at J, leaving 6 bases unmatched. This CDR3 comprises 14 residues. CDR1 and CDR2 from the germline V gene are SGHRS and YFSETQ. Written as DNA, the CDR3 is TGCGCCAGCAGCGGAGCGGGAGTCCGAGAGACCCAGTACTTC. Translating it yields CASSGAGVRETQYF.

This clonotype came up many times. The genes are TRBV6-5 and TRBJ2-3, with D unclear. The CDR3 spans 15 residues. Trimming removed 0 bases at V and 0 bases at J, with 7 bases between. Germline assignment: CDR1 MNHEY and CDR2 SVGAGI. CDR3 region: CASSYSSPSTDTQYF. CDR3 DNA sequence: TGTGCCAGCAGTTACTCCAGCCCCAGCACAGATACGCAGTATTTT.